This T cell receptor beta chain was profiled in a study of T cell responses to AZD1222 COVID-19 vaccine. Second-dose intervals of approximately 4 or approximately 12 weeks were pooled. This CDR3 has 15 amino acids. V trimming: 2 bases; J trimming: 4 bases; junction bases outside the gene matches: 7. Per the germline V gene, CDR1 is MNHNY and CDR2 is SVGAGI (reference sequence). TCRdb's copy holds only in-frame clones and misses some; the assay was immunoSEQ multiplex PCR. The repertoire holds about 140,000 clones, with over 90% as singletons. Findings and limits, study-wide: The breadth and depth of Spike-specific TCRs increased once two AZD1222 doses had been given. Only a handful of AZD1222 recipients were seropositive at baseline.

About this clone itself: No antigen is known for it.

This receptor was taken from an adult who received the AZD1222 COVID-19 vaccine. This specimen consisted of peripheral blood, obtained 28 days after the second AZD1222 dose. The rearrangement links TRBV6-6 to TRBJ1-2; 7 bases fit TRBD1. The CDR3 DNA sequence: TGTGCCAGCAGTTACGGGACAGAAGTCCCCTATGGCTACACCTTC. Translating it yields CASSYGTEVPYGYTF.